The 3 T cell receptor beta chains below come from one sample, sequenced in a study of T-cell reconstitution after alpha-beta-depleted transplantation in children. Preparing the TCRbeta library involved the use of unique molecular identifiers. TCRdb re-called the PCR reads through MiXCR, storing one row per CDR3 protein. The table records 95,000 to 150,000 distinct CDR3 sequences, approximately 22% of them present only once. Here the sequenced sample was PBMCs, mostly from graft donor cells, taken 180 days after TCRalphabeta/CD19-depleted stem cell transplant. These receptors all stem from a male patient aged 2 to 9 who had a stem cell transplant for chronic granulomatous disease, so the T cells may come from the graft donor.

The chain employs TRBV12-3 or TRBV12-4 and TRBJ2-1, with 11 bases lining up with TRBD2. CDR3 length: 16 residues. After removal of 5 bases from V and 6 bases from J, the junction contained 9 bases not matched to a gene. The CDR3 nucleotides read TGTGCCAGCAGTCAACGGGGACTAGCGGAAACCAATGAGCAGTTCTTC. It specifies CASSQRGLAETNEQFF.

The chain recombines TRBV3-1 with TRBJ2-7; tentative D call: TRBD1 (5 bases). Germline-derived CDR1 and CDR2 are LGHDT and YNNKEL (reference sequence). V lost 4 bases and J lost 5, with 21 bases in between. The CDR3 contains 16 residues. The CDR3 here is CASSRGKPPPWNEQYF. The CDR3 region has the DNA TGTGCCAGCAGCCGGGGCAAGCCTCCTCCGTGGAACGAGCAGTACTTC.

The chain employs TRBV20-1 and TRBJ2-2; D unresolved. The germline V gene encodes CDR1 DFQATT and CDR2 SNEGSKA (reference sequence). This CDR3 has 11 amino acids. The V end lost 6 bases, the J end lost 7 bases, and 9 bases lay between the germline ends. The CDR3 region has the DNA TGCAGTGCGATAGCTTACGGGGAGCTGTTTTTT. This translates into CSAIAYGELFF.